This TCR beta chain was sequenced for a study of blood T cell repertoires in COVID-19. Study-wide context: Collection of acute and convalescent COVID-19 samples took place in the United States, Italy and Spain.

This clone has ten or more counts. Original analysis: Reference gene primer amplification gave estimated nucleated cell counts. The table came from immunoSEQ multiplex PCR; TCRdb's copy has only in-frame clones and leaves some out. For V, J and clone size, that table is used; D and trimming come from the DNA. Among about 240,000 clones, around 90% were seen once, and the ten largest hold just over 7%. V lost 1 base to trimming and J lost 5 bases, with 12 bases between them. The CDR3 covers 15 residues. Per the germline V gene, CDR1 is MNHNS and CDR2 is SASEGT. The chain couples TRBV6-1 to TRBJ1-5, with TRBD1 as a possible D gene (5 bases). The source material was peripheral blood. The clonotype comes from a man aged 55 to 69 who had recovered from COVID-19. This chain's CDR3 is CASSEDPGPYQPQHF. The CDR3, as DNA: TGTGCCAGCAGTGAAGACCCAGGGCCTTATCAGCCCCAGCATTTT.